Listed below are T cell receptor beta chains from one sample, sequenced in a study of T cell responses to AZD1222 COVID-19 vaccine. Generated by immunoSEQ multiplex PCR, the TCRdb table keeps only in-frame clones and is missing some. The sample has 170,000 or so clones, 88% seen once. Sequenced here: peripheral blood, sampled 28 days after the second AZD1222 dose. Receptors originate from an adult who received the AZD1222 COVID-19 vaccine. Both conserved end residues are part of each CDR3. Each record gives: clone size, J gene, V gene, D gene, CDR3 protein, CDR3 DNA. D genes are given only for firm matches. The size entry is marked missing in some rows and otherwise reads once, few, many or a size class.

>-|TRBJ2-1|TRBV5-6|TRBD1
CASSLTGDYNEQFF
TGTGCCAGCAGCTTAACAGGGGACTACAATGAGCAGTTCTTC
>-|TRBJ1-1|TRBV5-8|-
CASSLVGRPGTEAFF
TGTGCCAGCAGCTTGGTGGGGCGACCGGGGACTGAAGCTTTCTTT
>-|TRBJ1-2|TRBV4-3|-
CASSQKEALDYGYTF
TGCGCCAGCAGCCAAAAGGAGGCCTTGGACTATGGCTACACCTTC
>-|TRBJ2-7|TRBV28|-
CASSLPGQFYEQYF
TGTGCCAGCAGTTTACCAGGACAGTTCTACGAGCAGTACTTC
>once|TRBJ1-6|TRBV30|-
CAWATGYNSPLHF
TGTGCCTGGGCGACAGGCTATAATTCACCCCTCCACTTT
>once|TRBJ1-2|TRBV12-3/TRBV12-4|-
CASSLGHGGYTF
TGTGCCAGCAGTTTAGGTCACGGAGGCTACACCTTC
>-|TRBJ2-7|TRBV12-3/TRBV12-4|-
CASRSVDEQYF
TGTGCCAGCAGGTCCGTCGACGAGCAGTACTTC
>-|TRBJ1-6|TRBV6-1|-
CASSDGDSPLHF
TGTGCCAGCAGTGATGGGGATTCACCCCTCCACTTT
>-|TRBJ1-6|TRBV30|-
CALDRNLNSPLHF
TGTGCCTTAGACAGAAATTTGAATTCACCCCTCCACTTT
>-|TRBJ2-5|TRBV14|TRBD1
CASSQVTGYGETQYF
TGTGCCAGCAGCCAAGTGACAGGGTATGGGGAGACCCAGTACTTC
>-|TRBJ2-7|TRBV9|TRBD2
CASSVASGGAGEQYF
TGTGCCAGCAGCGTAGCTAGCGGGGGGGCCGGGGAGCAGTACTTC
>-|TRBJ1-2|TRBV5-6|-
CASSLSGGYLDTF
TGTGCCAGCAGCTTGTCCGGGGGCTACCTCGACACCTTC
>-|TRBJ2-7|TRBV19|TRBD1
CASSSAGTGAYEQYF
TGTGCCAGTAGTTCCGCTGGGACAGGGGCCTACGAGCAGTACTTC
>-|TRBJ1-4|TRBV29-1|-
CSVGSGTHEKLFF
TGCAGCGTTGGGTCCGGGACGCATGAAAAACTGTTTTTT
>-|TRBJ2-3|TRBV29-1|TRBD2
CSAQRTSGGAVRSTDTQYF
TGCAGCGCACAACGGACTAGCGGGGGGGCCGTACGTTCAACAGATACGCAGTATTTT
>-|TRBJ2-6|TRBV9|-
CASSPRVGVGANVLTF
TGTGCCAGCAGCCCTAGGGTAGGGGTAGGGGCCAACGTCCTGACTTTC
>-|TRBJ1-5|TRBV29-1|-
CSPYQPQHF
TGCAGCCCATATCAGCCCCAGCATTTT
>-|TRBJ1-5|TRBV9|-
CASSVEPNQPQHF
TGTGCCAGCAGCGTTGAACCTAATCAGCCCCAGCATTTT
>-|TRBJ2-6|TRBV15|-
CATSGDTGTGANVLTF
TGTGCCACCAGCGGGGATACCGGGACAGGGGCCAACGTCCTGACTTTC
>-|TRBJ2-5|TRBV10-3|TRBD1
CAIRATTGGRETQYF
TGTGCCATCAGAGCTACGACAGGGGGCCGGGAGACCCAGTACTTC
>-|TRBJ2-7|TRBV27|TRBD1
CASRQGPREQYF
TGTGCCAGCAGACAGGGGCCCCGAGAGCAGTACTTC
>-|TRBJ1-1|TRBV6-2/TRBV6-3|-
CASSNAGVPEAFF
TGTGCCAGCAGTAACGCAGGGGTTCCTGAAGCTTTCTTT
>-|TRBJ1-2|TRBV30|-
CAWRQGYGYTF
TGTGCCTGGAGACAGGGCTATGGCTACACCTTC
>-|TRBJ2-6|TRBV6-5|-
CASSYRGVGANVLTF
TGTGCCAGCAGTTACAGGGGGGTCGGGGCCAACGTCCTGACTTTC
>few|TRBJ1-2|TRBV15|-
CATSSGTFNGYTF
TGTGCCACCAGCAGCGGGACCTTCAATGGCTACACCTTC
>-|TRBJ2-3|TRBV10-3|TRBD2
CAISGLRGGLSFSTDTQYF
TGTGCCATCAGTGGGTTGCGGGGGGGCCTGTCTTTTAGCACAGATACGCAGTATTTT
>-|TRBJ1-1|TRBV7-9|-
CASSFTGSPEAFF
TGTGCCAGCAGCTTCACAGGGAGTCCTGAAGCTTTCTTT
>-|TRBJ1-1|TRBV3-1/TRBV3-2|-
CASSQGGVGTEAFF
TGTGCCAGCAGCCAAGGAGGGGTTGGGACTGAAGCTTTCTTT
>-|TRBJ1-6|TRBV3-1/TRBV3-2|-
CASSQTAGPDSPLHF
TGTGCCAGCAGCCAGACAGCCGGGCCGGATTCACCCCTCCACTTT
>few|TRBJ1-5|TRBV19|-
CASSNHEAGGNQPQHF
TGTGCCAGTAGTAATCATGAGGCAGGGGGCAATCAGCCCCAGCATTTT
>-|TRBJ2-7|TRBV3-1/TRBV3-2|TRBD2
CASSQGFSGGAEQYF
TGTGCCAGCAGCCAGGGATTCAGCGGGGGGGCCGAGCAGTACTTC
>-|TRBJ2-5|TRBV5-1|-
CTSSFRGSQETQYF
TGCACCAGCAGCTTCCGAGGCAGCCAAGAGACCCAGTACTTC
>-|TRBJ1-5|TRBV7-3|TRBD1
CASSLNLCGTELKLSNQPQHF
TGTGCCAGCAGCTTAAATTTGTGCGGGACAGAGCTAAAACTTAGCAATCAGCCCCAGCATTTT
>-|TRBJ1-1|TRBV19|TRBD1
CASSIPDRYEAFF
TGTGCCAGTAGTATCCCGGACAGGTACGAAGCTTTCTTT
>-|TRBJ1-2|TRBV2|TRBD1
CASGEGQGNYGYTF
TGTGCCAGCGGAGAGGGACAGGGTAACTATGGCTACACCTTC
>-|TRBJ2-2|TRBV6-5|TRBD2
CASSRTSQDPGELFF
TGTGCCAGCTCCCGGACTAGCCAAGACCCCGGGGAGCTGTTTTTT
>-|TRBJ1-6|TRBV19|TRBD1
CASSIKQGNSPLHF
TGTGCCAGTAGTATTAAACAGGGGAATTCACCCCTCCACTTT
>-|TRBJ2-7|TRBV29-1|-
CSVYDSREGYEQYF
TGCAGCGTTTATGACAGCCGCGAGGGCTACGAGCAGTACTTC
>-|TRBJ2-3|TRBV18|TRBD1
CASSLTGDPSTDTQYF
TGTGCCAGCTCACTGACAGGGGACCCTAGCACAGATACGCAGTATTTT
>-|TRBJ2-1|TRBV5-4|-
CASSLAGPAHNEQFF
TGTGCCAGCAGCTTGGCGGGGCCGGCCCACAATGAGCAGTTCTTC
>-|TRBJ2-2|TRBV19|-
CASSARVSTGELFF
TGTGCCAGTAGTGCCCGGGTTTCGACCGGGGAGCTGTTTTTT
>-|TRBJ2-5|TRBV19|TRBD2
CASNPSGVQETQYF
TGTGCCAGTAACCCTAGCGGGGTTCAAGAGACCCAGTACTTC
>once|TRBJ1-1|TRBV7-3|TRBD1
CASSSQGGTEAFF
TGTGCCAGCAGCTCACAGGGGGGGACTGAAGCTTTCTTT
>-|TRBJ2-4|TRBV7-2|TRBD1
CASSASGTGGGLAKNIQYF
TGTGCCAGCAGCGCATCCGGGACAGGGGGGGGTCTAGCCAAAAACATTCAGTACTTC
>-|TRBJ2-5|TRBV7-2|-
CASSRPYRQETQYF
TGTGCCAGCAGCCGCCCCTACCGCCAAGAGACCCAGTACTTC
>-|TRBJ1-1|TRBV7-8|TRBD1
CASSLAGDRRTEAFF
TGTGCCAGCAGCTTAGCCGGGGACAGGAGGACTGAAGCTTTCTTT
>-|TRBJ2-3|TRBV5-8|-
CASSLDHGTDTQYF
TGTGCCAGCAGCTTGGATCACGGCACAGATACGCAGTATTTT
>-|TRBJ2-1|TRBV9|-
CASSVGTLSSYNEQFF
TGTGCCAGCAGCGTAGGTACATTGAGCTCCTACAATGAGCAGTTCTTC
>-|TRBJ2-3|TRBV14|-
CASSPRRLLSFSTDTQYF
TGTGCCAGCAGCCCGCGCCGACTACTTTCTTTTAGCACAGATACGCAGTATTTT
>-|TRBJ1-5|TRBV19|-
CASRAGGLQPQHF
TGTGCCAGTAGAGCGGGGGGGCTTCAGCCCCAGCATTTT
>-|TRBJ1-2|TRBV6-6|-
CASRTGQGLYGYTF
TGTGCCAGCAGGACGGGGCAGGGACTCTATGGCTACACCTTC
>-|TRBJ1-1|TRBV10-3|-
CAISQGMNTEAFF
TGTGCCATCAGTCAGGGGATGAACACTGAAGCTTTCTTT
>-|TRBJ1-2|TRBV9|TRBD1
CASSVEGATGYGYTF
TGTGCCAGCAGCGTAGAGGGGGCCACGGGGTATGGCTACACCTTC
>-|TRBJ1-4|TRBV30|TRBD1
CAWSAGQGFQKLFF
TGTGCCTGGAGTGCTGGACAGGGCTTCCAAAAACTGTTTTTT
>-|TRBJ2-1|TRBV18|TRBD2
CASSLRTSGAVYNEQFF
TGTGCCAGCTCCCTTAGGACTAGCGGGGCCGTCTACAATGAGCAGTTCTTC